The 8 T cell receptor beta chains in this list originate from one sample, sequenced in a study of cytomegalovirus exposure and HLA in healthy donors. PCR amplification relied on 60 Vbeta primers (plus 13 Jbeta primers). Here immunoSEQ multiplex PCR was the method, and the copy in TCRdb shows in-frame clones only, minus some. Found here are 100,000 to 150,000 clones, around 80% of them singletons; the top ten hold 9% to 9.5%. Material for sequencing was PBMCs. The origin of the receptors is a woman aged 50 to 60 in good health and CMV-seropositive.

As to this clone: One junction end disagrees with the germline gene, perhaps due to a read error. V usage is TRBV6-5 and J usage is TRBJ1-2; TRBD1 is a possible D gene (5 bases). The CDR3 length is 12 residues. In germline, CDR1 is MNHEY, CDR2 SVGAGI. The CDR3 region is CATRQINHGYTF. As DNA, the CDR3 is TGTGCCACCCGACAGATTAACCATGGCTACACCTTC.

V gene TRBV5-6 combines with J gene TRBJ2-7; maybe TRBD2 (5 bases). The CDR3 is 15 residues long. CDR1 is SGHDT and CDR2 is YYEEEE in the germline V gene. V shed 3 bases and J shed 4 bases, with 17 bases lying between them. This chain's CDR3 is CASSYREGSGYEQYF. In nucleotides, the CDR3 is TGTGCCAGCAGCTACCGGGAAGGCAGCGGATACGAGCAGTACTTC.

In DNA, the CDR3 is TGTGCCAGCAGCTTAGATGGAGGGCAAGAGACCCAGTACTTC. Protein product: CASSLDGGQETQYF. The chain recombines TRBV7-9 with TRBJ2-5, with a weak D call TRBD2 (6 bases). Germline CDR1 SEHNR, CDR2 FQNEAQ (reference sequence). The CDR3 extends over 14 amino acids. Trimming removed 1 base from V and 2 bases from J, with 8 bases in between.

The chain links TRBV7-2 to TRBJ2-7, with D maybe TRBD2 (6 bases). The V gene's germline CDR1 is SGHTA and CDR2 FQGNSA. This CDR3 has 14 residues. The ends were cut back, 1 base at V and 1 base at J, with 8 bases in the middle. CDR3 sequence: CASSLVRESYEQYF. CDR3 nucleotides: TGTGCCAGCAGCTTAGTGCGGGAATCCTACGAGCAGTACTTC.

DNA of the CDR3: TGTGCCACCAGCAGGGACAGGGGGCGCGAGCAGTACTTC. Its translation is CATSRDRGREQYF. The chain links TRBV15 to TRBJ2-5; 11 bases are a match to TRBD1. The better agreement between TRBJ2-7 and the DNA end casts doubt on the J call. Germline V gives CDR1 LNHNV, CDR2 YYDKDF (reference sequence). This CDR3 has 13 residues.

This chain connects TRBV7-9 to TRBJ1-1; D is unclear. The CDR3 has 14 amino acids. Trimming shortened V by 0 bases and J by 1 base, and 6 bases separated the two germline ends. Germline lookup yields CDR1 SEHNR and CDR2 FQNEAQ (reference sequence). DNA for the CDR3: TGTGCCAGCAGCTTAGCCCGCGGGAACACTGAAGCTTTCTTT. It yields the protein CASSLARGNTEAFF. The whole variable domain, filled in from reference TRBV7-9 and TRBJ1-1, reads DTGVSQNPRHKITKRGQNVTFRCDPISEHNRLYWYRQTLGQGPEFLTYFQNEAQLEKSRLLSDRFSAERPKGSFSTLEIQRTEQGDSAMYLCASSLARGNTEAFFGQGTRLTVV.

The rearrangement joins TRBV7-2 to TRBJ2-7; TRBD2 is a possible D gene (5 bases). CDR3 length: 15 residues. The V end was cut by 1 base, the J end by 3 bases, with 13 bases between. Germline CDR1 is SGHTA and CDR2 is FQGNSA. CDR3 in amino acids: CASSLGGGLFYEQYF. The CDR3 DNA sequence: TGTGCCAGCAGCTTAGGCGGCGGGCTTTTCTACGAGCAGTACTTC.

The chain is built from TRBV2 and TRBJ2-7, with D perhaps matching TRBD2 (6 bases). The CDR3 is made up of 14 amino acids. The germline V gene has CDR1 SNHLY and CDR2 FYNNEI. V lost 10 bases and J lost 5, with 21 bases in between. CDR3: CATKTDGSVDEQYF. The CDR3 DNA follows: TGTGCCACCAAGACGGACGGGAGTGTCGACGAGCAGTACTTC.